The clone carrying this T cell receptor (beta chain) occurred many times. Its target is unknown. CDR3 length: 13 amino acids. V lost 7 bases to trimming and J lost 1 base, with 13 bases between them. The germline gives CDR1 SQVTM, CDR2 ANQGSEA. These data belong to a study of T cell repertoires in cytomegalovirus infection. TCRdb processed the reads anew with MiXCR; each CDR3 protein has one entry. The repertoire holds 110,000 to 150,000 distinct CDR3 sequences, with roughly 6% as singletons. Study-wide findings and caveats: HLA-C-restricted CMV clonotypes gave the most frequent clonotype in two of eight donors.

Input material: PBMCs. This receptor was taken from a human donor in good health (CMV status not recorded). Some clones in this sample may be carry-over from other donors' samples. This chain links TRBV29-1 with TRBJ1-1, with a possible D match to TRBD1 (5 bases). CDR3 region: CSGGGGGNTEAFF. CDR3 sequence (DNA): TGCAGCGGTGGCGGGGGAGGGAACACTGAAGCTTTCTTT. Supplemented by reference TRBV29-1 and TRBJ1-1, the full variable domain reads SAVISQKPSRDICQRGTSLTIQCQVDSQVTMMFWYRQQPGQSLTLIATANQGSEATYESGFVIDKFPISRPNLTFSTLTVSNMSPEDSSIYLCSGGGGGNTEAFFGQGTRLTVV.